The rows below give T cell receptor beta chains drawn from one sample of a study of blood T cell repertoires in COVID-19. Here immunoSEQ multiplex PCR was the method, and the copy in TCRdb shows in-frame clones only, minus some. The sample includes more than 250,000 clones, around 86% seen only once; the top ten take 1%. The material sequenced was peripheral blood. The receptors were gathered from a man aged 50-59 years with active or convalescent COVID-19. The CDR3 runs from the conserved cysteine through the conserved F or W. The order of the fields is D gene, CDR3 length, V gene, J gene, clone size, CDR3 DNA, CDR3 protein. A D gene is named only where the DNA matches it firmly. Not every row has a clone size; where given, it reads once, few, many or a size class.

d_call: .
cdr3_length: 15
v_call: TRBV11-3
j_call: TRBJ2-2
clone_size: .
cdr3_nt: TGTGCCAGCAGCCGGGACACCGCGAACACCGGGGAGCTGTTTTTT
cdr3_aa: CASSRDTANTGELFF

d_call: .
cdr3_length: 14
v_call: TRBV2
j_call: TRBJ1-2
clone_size: .
cdr3_nt: TGTGCCAGCTCTAGGACAGTCGAGAACTATGGCTACACCTTC
cdr3_aa: CASSRTVENYGYTF

d_call: TRBD2
cdr3_length: 16
v_call: TRBV7-9
j_call: TRBJ2-3
clone_size: .
cdr3_nt: TGTGCCAGCAGCCGGGCGGGACTAGCACGCACAGATACGCAGTATTTT
cdr3_aa: CASSRAGLARTDTQYF

d_call: TRBD1
cdr3_length: 16
v_call: TRBV5-1
j_call: TRBJ2-3
clone_size: .
cdr3_nt: TGCGCCAGCAGCGCCGTTAGGGGGCGAGTCACAGATACGCAGTATTTT
cdr3_aa: CASSAVRGRVTDTQYF

d_call: TRBD2
cdr3_length: 16
v_call: TRBV5-6
j_call: TRBJ2-5
clone_size: .
cdr3_nt: TGTGCCAGCAGCGTTAGGACTAGCGGGAGGATCGAGACCCAGTACTTC
cdr3_aa: CASSVRTSGRIETQYF

d_call: .
cdr3_length: 17
v_call: TRBV4-1
j_call: TRBJ1-3
clone_size: .
cdr3_nt: TGCGCCAGCAGCCAAGATCCCCCCAGGGGCGACGGAAACACCATATATTTT
cdr3_aa: CASSQDPPRGDGNTIYF

d_call: TRBD1
cdr3_length: 12
v_call: TRBV10-1
j_call: TRBJ2-1
clone_size: .
cdr3_nt: TGCGCCAGCAAGTCAGGGGGCACTGAGCAGTTCTTC
cdr3_aa: CASKSGGTEQFF

d_call: TRBD1
cdr3_length: 14
v_call: TRBV6-5
j_call: TRBJ1-2
clone_size: .
cdr3_nt: TGTGCCAGCAGTCGACTGGACAGGAACTATGGCTACACCTTC
cdr3_aa: CASSRLDRNYGYTF

d_call: TRBD2
cdr3_length: 15
v_call: TRBV5-4
j_call: TRBJ2-5
clone_size: .
cdr3_nt: TGTGCCAGCAGCTCGGGAGGGACTAGCGTGGAGACCCAGTACTTC
cdr3_aa: CASSSGGTSVETQYF

d_call: .
cdr3_length: 16
v_call: TRBV2
j_call: TRBJ1-5
clone_size: once
cdr3_nt: TGTGCCAGCAGTGAAGCACTTAAGGGGATGGGTCAGCCCCAGCATTTT
cdr3_aa: CASSEALKGMGQPQHF

d_call: TRBD2
cdr3_length: 15
v_call: TRBV28
j_call: TRBJ2-5
clone_size: .
cdr3_nt: TGTGCCAGCACCCGGTCCCTAGCGGGAGTAAAGACCCAGTACTTC
cdr3_aa: CASTRSLAGVKTQYF

d_call: TRBD1
cdr3_length: 16
v_call: TRBV6-2/TRBV6-3
j_call: TRBJ2-7
clone_size: few
cdr3_nt: TGTGCCAGCAGTTACGAAAGGGGGCAAAAGTCCTACGAGCAGTACTTC
cdr3_aa: CASSYERGQKSYEQYF

d_call: TRBD1
cdr3_length: 12
v_call: TRBV12-3/TRBV12-4
j_call: TRBJ2-7
clone_size: .
cdr3_nt: TGTGCCAGCGGACAGGGGGCCTACGAGCAGTACTTC
cdr3_aa: CASGQGAYEQYF

d_call: .
cdr3_length: 14
v_call: TRBV19
j_call: TRBJ1-5
clone_size: .
cdr3_nt: TGTGCCAGTAGTTCAGCGGGGGGCAATCAGCCCCAGCATTTT
cdr3_aa: CASSSAGGNQPQHF

d_call: TRBD1
cdr3_length: 13
v_call: TRBV18
j_call: TRBJ1-1
clone_size: .
cdr3_nt: TGTGCCAGCTCACCCACAGGGGGCCCTGAAGCTTTCTTT
cdr3_aa: CASSPTGGPEAFF

d_call: .
cdr3_length: 15
v_call: TRBV28
j_call: TRBJ1-2
clone_size: .
cdr3_nt: TGTGCCAGCAGCACTATAGGAGCGGGGTCCTATGGCTACACCTTC
cdr3_aa: CASSTIGAGSYGYTF

d_call: .
cdr3_length: 12
v_call: TRBV7-8
j_call: TRBJ2-1
clone_size: .
cdr3_nt: TGTGCCAGCAGCTTAGGGACTGACGAGCAGTTCTTC
cdr3_aa: CASSLGTDEQFF

d_call: .
cdr3_length: 15
v_call: TRBV15
j_call: TRBJ1-1
clone_size: .
cdr3_nt: TGTGCCACCAGCAGAGCAGGGGCAGGAAGGACTGAAGCTTTCTTT
cdr3_aa: CATSRAGAGRTEAFF

d_call: .
cdr3_length: 15
v_call: TRBV5-6
j_call: TRBJ2-7
clone_size: .
cdr3_nt: TGTGCCAGCAGCTTGTTTAACTACCCGACCTACGAGCAGTACTTC
cdr3_aa: CASSLFNYPTYEQYF

d_call: TRBD1
cdr3_length: 17
v_call: TRBV18
j_call: TRBJ1-2
clone_size: .
cdr3_nt: TGTGCCAGCTCACCACCTTATCGGACAGGGGTCGCCGGTGGCTACACCTTC
cdr3_aa: CASSPPYRTGVAGGYTF

d_call: .
cdr3_length: 16
v_call: TRBV19
j_call: TRBJ2-2
clone_size: once
cdr3_nt: TGTGCCAGTAGCACGAACAGGGCCCTAGGGACCGGGGAGCTGTTTTTT
cdr3_aa: CASSTNRALGTGELFF

d_call: TRBD1
cdr3_length: 15
v_call: TRBV4-3
j_call: TRBJ1-2
clone_size: .
cdr3_nt: TGCGCCAGCAGCCAAGGGGGACAGGGCAACTATGGCTACACCTTC
cdr3_aa: CASSQGGQGNYGYTF